The following is a T cell receptor (beta chain) sequence with its context. The record originates from a study of blood T cell repertoires in COVID-19. Study summary: The United States, Italy and Spain were the sources of the acute and convalescent COVID-19 samples. PBMCs, B-cell-depleted T cells, or T cells were the source of the cDNA or gDNA that made up the material.

The CDR3 covers 11 residues. V lost 6 bases and J lost 3, with 5 bases in between. Germline V gene data show CDR1 as KGHSH and CDR2 as LQKENI. Original processing methods: Reference gene primer amplification yielded estimated nucleated cell counts. This table comes from immunoSEQ multiplex PCR, and its TCRdb copy is limited to in-frame clones, with some not included. Clone size and V and J calls were adopted from that table, with D and trimming inferred from the DNA. The table records some 130,000 clones, over 70% of them present only once. The V call is TRBV18, the J call TRBJ1-2; D unclear. Sequenced: peripheral blood. The TCR sequence derives from a man aged 45 to 65 with active COVID-19. The CDR3 DNA is TGTGCCAGCTCTCGGGACTATGGCTACACCTTC. Its translation is CASSRDYGYTF.